A single sample is the source of the 22 T cell receptor beta chains below, sequenced in a study of T cells in Graves' hyperthyroidism and ophthalmopathy. The CDR3 regions of TCR beta were amplified from RNA transcripts. With the HTBI primer set, the TCR CDR3 went through a first round of RT-PCR. A single record per CDR3 protein comes from TCRdb applying MiXCR to the multiplex PCR reads. The sample has under 500,000 distinct CDR3 sequences, around an eighth seen once. Sequencing was done on a sample of blood. The receptors were gathered from a man in his forties or fifties with Graves' ophthalmopathy.

The table lists this clonotype with many counts. The chain has TRBV30 and TRBJ2-1; 13 bases fit TRBD2. CDR1 GTSNPN and CDR2 SVGIG come from the germline V gene (reference sequence). The CDR3 totals 15 residues. With V trimmed by 5 bases and J by 5 bases, 6 bases remained unmatched. CDR3 nucleotides: TGTGCCTGGGATCCGGGACTAGCGGGGAACAATGAGCAGTTCTTC. Residues: CAWDPGLAGNNEQFF.

This clonotype was counted many times. The chain couples TRBV20-1 to TRBJ2-1, with TRBD2 matching 14 bases. The germline gives CDR1 DFQATT, CDR2 SNEGSKA (reference sequence). V dropped 2 bases and J dropped 10; count of bases not matched to a gene: 10. The CDR3 totals 16 residues. In DNA form, the CDR3 reads TGCAGTGCTAGATCTCCGACTAGCGGGAGGGCGGGAGAGCAGTTCTTC. Protein product: CSARSPTSGRAGEQFF.

This clonotype was recorded many times. V gene TRBV13 combines with J gene TRBJ2-5, with 8 bases fitting TRBD2. The trim removed 4 bases at V and 5 bases at J, leaving 21 bases unmatched. CDR3 length: 19 residues. CDR1 is PRHDT and CDR2 is FYEKMQ in the germline V gene (reference sequence). DNA for the CDR3: TGTGCCAGCAGCTCCCGCGGGGGGATAGCGGAAGACCTTCGTGAGACCCAGTACTTC. As protein: CASSSRGGIAEDLRETQYF.

This clonotype was found many times. The rearrangement links TRBV6-1 to TRBJ2-1; the D gene is possibly TRBD1 (6 bases). This CDR3 has 13 amino acids. Germline CDR1 reads MNHNS; CDR2 reads SASEGT. Trimming removed 6 bases from V and 6 bases from J, with 12 bases in between. The CDR3 sequence is CASRSKDSNEQFF. DNA for the CDR3: TGTGCCAGCAGATCCAAGGACAGCAATGAGCAGTTCTTC.

This clonotype has a count of ten or more. CDR3 nucleotide sequence: TGTGCCAGCAGCTTAGTAGCAGGGGGAAGGAACACTGAAGCTTTCTTT. It specifies CASSLVAGGRNTEAFF. This rearrangement joins TRBV7-2 to TRBJ1-1, with 7 bases identical to TRBD1. Germline V gene lookup returns CDR1 SGHTA and CDR2 FQGNSA. The CDR3 sequence is 16 residues long. Unmatched junction bases numbered 6, after V lost 1 base and J lost 1 base.

This clonotype has a count of ten or more. The gene calls are TRBV2 and TRBJ2-1; D tentatively reads TRBD1 or TRBD2 (5 bases each). Germline V gene data show CDR1 as SNHLY and CDR2 as FYNNEI. CDR3 size: 15 residues. V was clipped by 3 bases and J by 7 bases, with 16 bases between them. CDR3 DNA: TGTGCCAGCAGTGATCTGGGGGTAGTCAGAAATGAGCAGTTCTTC. Translated: CASSDLGVVRNEQFF. Combining the CDR3 with reference TRBV2 and TRBJ2-1 gives the whole variable domain EPEVTQTPSHQVTQMGQEVILRCVPISNHLYFYWYRQILGQKVEFLVSFYNNEISEKSEIFDDQFSVERPDGSNFTLKIRSTKLEDSAMYFCASSDLGVVRNEQFFGPGTRLTVL.

This clonotype was observed many times. The chain recombines TRBV2 with TRBJ2-2, with TRBD1 matching over 8 bases. The CDR3 loop spans 19 amino acids. V shed 0 bases, J shed 6 bases, and the junction held 15 bases outside the gene matches. Germline V CDR1 and CDR2: SNHLY, FYNNEI. The CDR3 DNA reads as TGTGCCAGCAGTGAAGCGCTTCATCAGGGGGCCCGCGGGGCCGGGGAGCTGTTTTTT. Its protein product is CASSEALHQGARGAGELFF.

The DNA of the CDR3 is TGTGCCAGCAGTGGGGGAGGGAGTCGTGGCGCCGGGGAGCTGTTTTTT. Amino acids: CASSGGGSRGAGELFF. The chain couples TRBV25-1 to TRBJ2-2; 7 bases map to TRBD2. In germline, CDR1 is MGHDK, CDR2 SYGVNS. V was pared by 4 bases and J by 6 bases, with 11 bases of the junction left unmatched. This CDR3 has 16 residues.

Ten or more counts support this clonotype. V and J are TRBV28 and TRBJ2-7; no firm D call. CDR3 size: 11 residues. V shed 4 bases and J shed 7 bases, with 8 bases lying between them. CDR1 and CDR2 (germline): MDHEN, SYDVKM. The CDR3 DNA follows: TGTGCCAGCAGTTCCCCTCGAGAGCAGTACTTC. Its protein product is CASSSPREQYF.

The gene calls are TRBV29-1 and TRBJ2-1, with 7 bases fitting TRBD1. V shed 3 bases, J shed 4 bases, and the junction held 15 bases outside the gene matches. CDR1 and CDR2 (germline): SQVTM, ANQGSEA. The CDR3 loop spans 17 amino acids. In DNA, the CDR3 is TGCAGCGTTGAGTTTTTTCCACCCCAGGGGGAGTACAATGAGCAGTTCTTC. This gives the protein CSVEFFPPQGEYNEQFF.

This clonotype was seen ten or more times. The rearrangement links TRBV30 to TRBJ1-1, with 8 bases lining up with TRBD1. The CDR3 contains 13 residues. Trimming took 5 bases from V and 11 from J; bases not matched to a gene: 13. Germline lookup yields CDR1 GTSNPN and CDR2 SVGIG (reference sequence). In DNA form, the CDR3 reads TGTGCCTGGGGATATGGACAGGGTGTTTTGGCTTTCTTT. This codes for CAWGYGQGVLAFF.

About this clonotype itself: A read error may be the cause here, since a much bigger clone is one base away. The rearrangement links TRBV5-1 to TRBJ2-7; TRBD2 aligns across 7 bases. V shed 1 base, J shed 7 bases, and the junction held 11 bases outside the gene matches. CDR1 is SGHRS and CDR2 is YFSETQ in the germline V gene. The CDR3 has 15 residues. In DNA form, the CDR3 reads TGCGCCAGCAGCTTGTCGTCGGGAGGAGTCAATGAGCAGTACTTC. Residues: CASSLSSGGVNEQYF. The full variable domain, in which reference TRBV5-1 and TRBJ2-7 provide the parts outside the CDR3, is KAGVTQTPRYLIKTRGQQVTLSCSPISGHRSVSWYQQTPGQGLQFLFEYFSETQRNKGNFPGRFSGRQFSNSRSEMNVSTLELGDSALYLCASSLSSGGVNEQYFGPGTRLTVT.

This rearrangement joins TRBV7-9 to TRBJ2-3; D might be TRBD2 (5 bases). The CDR3 length is 14 residues. Trimming cost V 7 bases and J 5 bases, with 16 bases left between them. Germline V lookup: CDR1 SEHNR, CDR2 FQNEAQ (reference sequence). CDR3 DNA: TGTGCCAGCACCTCGCCGGGGAGAGGAGATACGCAGTATTTT. This codes for CASTSPGRGDTQYF.

The sample holds many counts of this clonotype. For the CDR3, the DNA is TGCAGTGCTTTAGCGGGAGGTAGCTACGAGCAGTACTTC. This codes for CSALAGGSYEQYF. The chain couples TRBV20-1 to TRBJ2-7, with 10 bases aligning to TRBD2. The CDR3 consists of 13 residues. CDR1 and CDR2 (germline): DFQATT, SNEGSKA (reference sequence). The V gene end was trimmed by 5 bases and the J gene end by 3 bases; junction bases not matched to a gene: 4.

This clonotype was detected only a few times. V gene TRBV6-1 combines with J gene TRBJ1-1; D is ambiguous. Germline V CDR1 and CDR2: MNHNS, SASEGT. The CDR3 is 14 residues long. Trimming shortened V by 5 bases and J by 1 base, and 11 bases separated the two germline ends. The CDR3 nucleotides are TGTGCCAGCAGTTGGCCGGGCAAGAACACTGAAGCTTTCTTT. This sequence encodes CASSWPGKNTEAFF.

This clonotype was counted ten times or more. The gene calls are TRBV2 and TRBJ2-3, with 12 bases aligning to TRBD2. Trimming cost V 6 bases and J 5 bases; bases outside gene matches: 6. Looked up from germline, CDR1 is SNHLY and CDR2 is FYNNEI. The CDR3 extends over 15 amino acids. The DNA for the CDR3 is TGTGCCAGCAGGCGGACTAGCGGGATTGGAGATACGCAGTATTTT. This encodes CASRRTSGIGDTQYF. The full variable domain, its missing parts supplied by reference TRBV2 and TRBJ2-3, is EPEVTQTPSHQVTQMGQEVILRCVPISNHLYFYWYRQILGQKVEFLVSFYNNEISEKSEIFDDQFSVERPDGSNFTLKIRSTKLEDSAMYFCASRRTSGIGDTQYFGPGTRLTVL.

This clonotype appeared many times. This chain joins TRBV5-1 and TRBJ1-5, with 7 bases fitting TRBD1. This CDR3 spans 14 amino acids. Germline V gene sequence: CDR1 SGHRS, CDR2 YFSETQ. With V trimmed by 4 bases and J by 6 bases, 7 bases remained unmatched. DNA for the CDR3: TGCGCCAGCAGCGGAGGGGGCGCGGGTCAGCCCCAGCATTTT. This gives the protein CASSGGGAGQPQHF.

The chain is built from TRBV10-2 and TRBJ2-5; the D gene could be TRBD1 or TRBD2 (5 bases each). CDR1 and CDR2 from the germline V gene are WSHSY and SAAADI. Trimming removed 3 bases from V and 1 base from J, with 12 bases in between. The CDR3 contains 15 residues. DNA of the CDR3: TGCGCCAGCAGTGATCGTGCAGGGACCCAAGAGACCCAGTACTTC. Residues: CASSDRAGTQETQYF.

The sample holds many counts of this clonotype. The chain joins TRBV11-2 to TRBJ1-1; D not resolved. In germline, CDR1 is SGHAT, CDR2 FQNNGV. The CDR3 contains 12 residues. V lost 1 base, J lost 6 bases, and 6 bases lay in between. CDR3 amino acids: CASSLVGAEAFF. The CDR3 DNA follows: TGTGCCAGCAGCTTAGTAGGCGCTGAAGCTTTCTTT.

This clonotype was observed at least ten times. The CDR3 loop is CSARDPGQGPGMGIQYF. The CDR3 bases are TGCAGTGCTAGGGATCCGGGACAGGGGCCTGGGATGGGCATTCAGTACTTC. The chain joins TRBV20-1 to TRBJ2-4; TRBD1 agrees at 10 bases. Trimming cost V 3 bases and J 9 bases; bases outside gene matches: 17. CDR1 and CDR2 (germline): DFQATT, SNEGSKA (reference sequence). CDR3 length equals 17 residues.

Details on this clonotype: This sequence may be a read error, since a much larger clone differs from it by one base. V gene TRBV28 combines with J gene TRBJ2-7; 11 positions match TRBD2. Per germline, CDR1 MDHEN and CDR2 SYDVKM. The CDR3 length is 13 residues. The V and J ends lost 6 bases and 5 bases, in that order; junction bases with no gene match: 3. CDR3 in DNA: TGTGCCAGCAGCCTTAGCGGGAGGGACGAGCAGTACTTC. Translated: CASSLSGRDEQYF.

The chain has TRBV29-1 and TRBJ2-3, with 8 bases aligning to TRBD2. CDR3 size: 14 residues. Germline-derived CDR1 and CDR2 are SQVTM and ANQGSEA. Unmatched junction bases numbered 2, after V lost 2 bases and J lost 1 base. CDR3 sequence reads: CSVESGGRTDTQYF. The CDR3 coding sequence is TGCAGCGTTGAATCGGGGGGGCGCACAGATACGCAGTATTTT.